This T cell receptor beta chain was profiled in a study of cytomegalovirus exposure and HLA in healthy donors. Overall study results and limits: Relative to equally common others, HLA-associated TCR beta chains showed greater clonal expansion in a later analysis.

This clone was picked up a small number of times. The antigen remains unidentified. PCR primers comprised 60 Vbeta and 13 Jbeta primers. Assay used: immunoSEQ multiplex PCR; TCRdb lists only in-frame clones, some missing. The repertoire consists of about 140,000 clones, with about three quarters occurring once and the leading ten covering 4.2%. The germline V gene has CDR1 SQVTM and CDR2 ANQGSEA. The V end lost 7 bases, the J end lost 1 base, and 10 bases lay between the germline ends. This CDR3 is built from 12 residues. Specimen: PBMCs. The source is a man in his fifties or sixties in good health and CMV-seropositive. The rearrangement links TRBV29-1 to TRBJ1-1; perhaps TRBD1 as D (6 bases). The CDR3 spells CSAIQGNTEAFF. For the CDR3, the DNA is TGCAGCGCAATACAGGGGAACACTGAAGCTTTCTTT.